The rows below give T cell receptor beta chains drawn from one sample of a study of blood T cell repertoires in COVID-19. The method was immunoSEQ multiplex PCR; TCRdb's version includes in-frame clones alone and lacks a portion of them. The sample includes roughly 190,000 clones, around 85% seen only once; the top ten take roughly 3.2%. Sequences were obtained from PBMCs or T cells enriched from blood (not recorded which). These receptors originate from a woman aged 25 to 39 who had recovered from COVID-19. Each CDR3 is given with its conserved first and last residue. Each record gives: J gene, clone size, D gene, V gene, CDR3 DNA, CDR3 protein. A D gene is named only where the DNA matches it firmly. Not every row has a clone size; where given, it reads once, few, many or a size class.

j_call: TRBJ2-7
clone_size: few
d_call: NA
v_call: TRBV10-2
cdr3_nt: TGCGCCAGCAAACCGGGACTGAGCTCCTACGAGCAGTACTTC
cdr3_aa: CASKPGLSSYEQYF

j_call: TRBJ2-2
clone_size: NA
d_call: TRBD1
v_call: TRBV14
cdr3_nt: TGTGCCAGCAGCCGGTACAGGGGTAACACCGGGGAGCTGTTTTTT
cdr3_aa: CASSRYRGNTGELFF

j_call: TRBJ1-1
clone_size: NA
d_call: NA
v_call: TRBV28
cdr3_nt: TGTGCCAGTAATAACAGGGTGAACACTGAAGCTTTCTTT
cdr3_aa: CASNNRVNTEAFF

j_call: TRBJ1-2
clone_size: few
d_call: TRBD1
v_call: TRBV6-5
cdr3_nt: TGTGCCATCAGGGGGCAGGGCGCCCCTAACTATGGCTACACCTTC
cdr3_aa: CAIRGQGAPNYGYTF

j_call: TRBJ2-7
clone_size: NA
d_call: NA
v_call: TRBV28
cdr3_nt: TGTGCCAGCAGTCCGAGCGGAAGCTCCTACGAGCAGTACTTC
cdr3_aa: CASSPSGSSYEQYF

j_call: TRBJ1-2
clone_size: NA
d_call: NA
v_call: TRBV19
cdr3_nt: TGTGCCAGTAGTCCGCAAGGGGCTGGTTATGGCTACACCTTC
cdr3_aa: CASSPQGAGYGYTF

j_call: TRBJ2-3
clone_size: NA
d_call: TRBD2
v_call: TRBV28
cdr3_nt: TGTGCCAGCAGTTCCCCGGGACTAATAGGTGCGCAGTATTTT
cdr3_aa: CASSSPGLIGAQYF

j_call: TRBJ1-2
clone_size: NA
d_call: NA
v_call: TRBV28
cdr3_nt: TGTGCCAGCAGTTTGTGGGGACCCGGGGGAAATGGCTACACCTTC
cdr3_aa: CASSLWGPGGNGYTF

j_call: TRBJ1-3
clone_size: once
d_call: NA
v_call: TRBV2
cdr3_nt: TGTGCCAGCAGAGCCCCGGGGGGGCGCTCTGGAAACACCATATATTTT
cdr3_aa: CASRAPGGRSGNTIYF

j_call: TRBJ2-2
clone_size: NA
d_call: TRBD1
v_call: TRBV5-8
cdr3_nt: TGTGCCAGCAGCTTGAGCAGGACAGGGGCCTTTTTCCCCGGGGAGCTGTTTTTT
cdr3_aa: CASSLSRTGAFFPGELFF

j_call: TRBJ1-5
clone_size: NA
d_call: NA
v_call: TRBV15
cdr3_nt: TGTGCCACCAGCAGGGGGACACGAGGTAATCAGCCCCAGCATTTT
cdr3_aa: CATSRGTRGNQPQHF

j_call: TRBJ2-4
clone_size: NA
d_call: TRBD1
v_call: TRBV19
cdr3_nt: TGTGCCAGTAGTATAGACGGTCCGGGACAGGGAGGCAAAAACATTCAGTACTTC
cdr3_aa: CASSIDGPGQGGKNIQYF